These 2 T cell receptor beta chains were all obtained from the same sample, sequenced in a study of read filtering for tumor transcriptome and immune sequencing. The library was built from 400 ng RNA with molecular barcoded adaptors for alpha/delta and beta/gamma chains. TCRdb reprocessed the reads with MiXCR, giving one entry per CDR3 protein. The table lists tens of thousands of distinct CDR3 sequences, 13% to 15% of them singletons. Sequencing used a population of CD138-negative cells sorted from bone marrow. The receptors here all came from a donor over 35 with multiple myeloma.

This chain connects TRBV6-5 to TRBJ2-3, with 12 bases aligning to TRBD2. After removal of 4 bases from V and 7 bases from J, the junction contained 9 bases not matched to a gene. The CDR3 has 16 amino acids. CDR1 is MNHEY and CDR2 is SVGAGI in the germline V gene. In DNA form, the CDR3 reads TGTGCCAGCAGTTTCCCTAGCGGGGGGGCCGGAAATACGCAGTATTTT. Translating gives CASSFPSGGAGNTQYF.

The sample holds many counts of this clonotype. This sequence joins TRBV18 and TRBJ1-4; tentatively, D is TRBD1 (6 bases). Trimming stripped 3 bases from V and 8 bases from J, with 13 bases between. The germline V gene encodes CDR1 KGHSH and CDR2 LQKENI. The CDR3 contains 14 residues. CDR3 DNA: TGTGCCAGCTCACCGACACCCGACAGGGAAAAACTGTTTTTT. Amino acids: CASSPTPDREKLFF.